One and the same sample provided the 24 T cell receptor beta chains below, sequenced in a study of cytomegalovirus exposure and HLA in healthy donors. Primers for the PCR totalled 60 Vbeta and 13 Jbeta. Produced via immunoSEQ multiplex PCR; TCRdb's table is partial and in-frame only. The sample contains 75,000 to 90,000 clones, 70% to 80% of which appear only once. The sequenced sample consisted of PBMCs. The receptor source for this set is a human donor in good health.

This clone was counted only a few times. This rearrangement joins TRBV6-1 to TRBJ2-1; 9 nucleotides align to TRBD1. Looked up from germline, CDR1 is MNHNS and CDR2 is SASEGT. The CDR3 has 16 residues. V shed 2 bases, J shed 6 bases, and the junction held 8 bases outside the gene matches. CDR3 DNA sequence: TGTGCCAGCAGTGAACGGCGGGACAGGGTTTTCAATGAGCAGTTCTTC. Translation gives CASSERRDRVFNEQFF.

The rearrangement uses TRBV9 and TRBJ1-6; D might be TRBD1 (5 bases). The CDR3 is made up of 16 amino acids. Trimming took 0 bases from V and 7 from J, leaving 14 bases between them. Germline CDR1 SGDLS, CDR2 YYNGEE. CDR3 protein: CASSVAPGGENSPLHF. The CDR3 coding sequence is TGTGCCAGCAGCGTAGCGCCCGGGGGGGAGAATTCACCCCTCCACTTT.

The CDR3 reads CATSRGLYGGTGEQYF. DNA for the CDR3: TGTGCCACCAGCAGAGGGTTGTATGGGGGGACCGGGGAGCAGTACTTC. The gene calls are TRBV15 and TRBJ2-7; D is possibly TRBD2 (6 bases). V was pared by 1 base and J by 7 bases, with 20 bases between. The germline CDR1 and CDR2 sequences are LNHNV and YYDKDF (reference sequence). CDR3 length: 16 residues. Variable domain in full (rest from reference TRBV15 and TRBJ2-7): DAMVIQNPRYQVTQFGKPVTLSCSQTLNHNVMYWYQQKSSQAPKLLFHYYDKDFNNEADTPDNFQSRRPNTSFCFLDIRSPGLGDTAMYLCATSRGLYGGTGEQYFGPGTRLTVT.

The chain couples TRBV18 to TRBJ2-7; 7 bases fit TRBD1. Germline-derived CDR1 and CDR2 are KGHSH and LQKENI. The V and J ends lost 3 bases and 4 bases, in that order; junction bases with no gene match: 6. The CDR3 is 14 amino acids. The CDR3 region is CASSPNRGRYEQYF. CDR3 nucleotides: TGTGCCAGCTCACCGAATAGGGGGCGTTACGAGCAGTACTTC.

CDR3 in amino acids: CASSLGQPVGTDTQYF. The CDR3 bases are TGCGCCAGCAGCCTAGGACAGCCCGTGGGCACAGATACGCAGTATTTT. This chain joins TRBV5-1 and TRBJ2-3; D might be TRBD1 (6 bases). The V gene lost 4 bases and the J gene lost 1 base, with 16 bases spanning the gap. This CDR3 has 16 amino acids. Per the germline V gene, CDR1 is SGHRS and CDR2 is YFSETQ. The complete variable domain, with remaining parts taken from reference TRBV5-1 and TRBJ2-3, reads KAGVTQTPRYLIKTRGQQVTLSCSPISGHRSVSWYQQTPGQGLQFLFEYFSETQRNKGNFPGRFSGRQFSNSRSEMNVSTLELGDSALYLCASSLGQPVGTDTQYFGPGTRLTVL.

The CDR3 sequence is CASSQETTGYGELFF. CDR3 DNA: TGCGCCAGCAGCCAAGAAACCACAGGGTACGGGGAGCTGTTTTTT. The chain couples TRBV4-3 to TRBJ2-2; D perhaps matches TRBD1 (6 bases). The V and J ends lost 0 bases and 7 bases respectively, with 12 bases between them. In germline, CDR1 is LGHNA, CDR2 YSLEER. This CDR3 contains 15 residues.

Worth noting for this clone: The identical CDR3 is also encoded by other nucleotide sequences in the sample. The chain is built from TRBV6-1 and TRBJ2-2; 7 nucleotides match TRBD1. Trimming cost V 6 bases and J 0 bases; bases outside gene matches: 4. CDR3 size: 15 residues. Per germline, CDR1 MNHNS and CDR2 SASEGT. The CDR3 is CASRTGTANTGELFF. DNA for the CDR3: TGTGCCAGCAGAACCGGGACAGCGAACACCGGGGAGCTGTTTTTT.

As to this clone: The junction departs from germline at one end; a sequencing error may be responsible. V and J are TRBV30 and TRBJ1-5; 11 positions agree with TRBD1. The germline V gene encodes CDR1 GTSNPN and CDR2 SVGIG (reference sequence). The CDR3 is 16 residues long. The CDR3 DNA is TGTGCCTGGAGGGGACAGGGGGTCCATAGCAATCAGCCCCAGAATTTT. Translation gives CAWRGQGVHSNQPQNF.

The chain carries TRBV9 and TRBJ2-2; 10 bases fit TRBD2. The CDR3 consists of 16 residues. The germline CDR1 and CDR2 sequences are SGDLS and YYNGEE. V dropped 4 bases and J dropped 2; count of bases not matched to a gene: 5. The CDR3 region has the DNA TGTGCCAGCAGCCCGAGCGGGGGGGCCAACACCGGGGAGCTGTTTTTT. This sequence encodes CASSPSGGANTGELFF.

The J gene is TRBJ1-1, the V gene TRBV5-1; the D is unclear. V lost 3 bases and J 1 base, leaving 10 bases between the germline ends. The CDR3 contains 14 residues. Germline V gives CDR1 SGHRS, CDR2 YFSETQ. CDR3 coding DNA: TGCGCCAGCAGCTCCAGAACACCGAACACTGAAGCTTTCTTT. Translating gives CASSSRTPNTEAFF. Based on the CDR3 plus reference TRBV5-1 and TRBJ1-1, the full variable domain is KAGVTQTPRYLIKTRGQQVTLSCSPISGHRSVSWYQQTPGQGLQFLFEYFSETQRNKGNFPGRFSGRQFSNSRSEMNVSTLELGDSALYLCASSSRTPNTEAFFGQGTRLTVV.

This chain joins TRBV19 and TRBJ1-1; D unclear. The CDR3 is 13 residues long. With 5 bases removed from V and 2 bases from J, the gap between germline ends came to 9 bases. In germline, CDR1 is LNHDA, CDR2 SQIVND (reference sequence). DNA for the CDR3: TGTGCCAGTAGTTTAGCCCAAAACACTGAAGCTTTCTTT. Its protein product is CASSLAQNTEAFF.

The gene calls are TRBV18 and TRBJ1-1; D uncertain. Germline-derived CDR1 and CDR2 are KGHSH and LQKENI. V was cut by 3 bases and J by 2 bases, with 13 bases left in between. This CDR3 spans 15 amino acids. CDR3 nucleotides: TGTGCCAGCTCACCGGTATCACACACAAACACTGAAGCTTTCTTT. Its translation: CASSPVSHTNTEAFF.

This chain uses TRBV27 with TRBJ2-3; no clear D. V lost 2 bases, J lost 6 bases, and 6 bases lay in between. CDR3 length: 12 residues. Germline CDR1 MNHEY, CDR2 SMNVEV (reference sequence). The CDR3 coding sequence is TGTGCCAGCAGTTTAAATGCGGATACGCAGTATTTT. It is translated as CASSLNADTQYF.

The chain employs TRBV7-9 and TRBJ1-2; a possible D gene is TRBD1 (6 bases). The CDR3 has 16 residues. Between the trimmed V and J ends, which lost 2 bases and 4 bases, there was a span of 17 bases. Per the germline V gene, CDR1 is SEHNR and CDR2 is FQNEAQ (reference sequence). For the CDR3, the DNA is TGTGCCAGCAGCTTAACGCCGGGACAAAGGCCCTATGGCTACACCTTC. Amino acids: CASSLTPGQRPYGYTF.

CDR3 sequence: CAWSAIAGMKETQYF. DNA of the CDR3: TGTGCCTGGAGTGCTATAGCGGGGATGAAAGAGACCCAGTACTTC. V and J are TRBV30 and TRBJ2-5; 8 nucleotides agree with TRBD2. This CDR3 region has 15 residues. CDR1 and CDR2 from the germline V gene are GTSNPN and SVGIG (reference sequence). V shed 1 base and J 3 bases; nucleotides not matched to a gene: 7.

The rearrangement joins TRBV9 to TRBJ2-3, with no clear D. The CDR3 sequence is 15 residues long. Germline values: CDR1 SGDLS, CDR2 YYNGEE. The ends were cut back, 0 bases at V and 5 bases at J, with 13 bases in the middle. The CDR3 sequence is CASSVDTNSGDTQYF. In nucleotides, the CDR3 is TGTGCCAGCAGCGTAGACACGAACTCGGGAGATACGCAGTATTTT.

This chain joins TRBV5-1 and TRBJ1-2; D ambiguous. This CDR3 region has 12 residues. V lost 4 bases to trimming and J lost 3 bases, with 7 bases between them. Germline V gene lookup returns CDR1 SGHRS and CDR2 YFSETQ. The CDR3 DNA reads TGCGCCAGCAGCCGTGGAGACTATGGCTACACCTTC. Protein sequence: CASSRGDYGYTF.

The chain employs TRBV7-9 and TRBJ1-4; D is unclear. V was trimmed by 5 bases and J by 0 bases, leaving 10 bases between them. Germline V CDR1 and CDR2: SEHNR, FQNEAQ (reference sequence). This CDR3 is built from 15 residues. The CDR3 DNA reads as TGTGCCAGCAGCCGAGCGGGTGCAACTAATGAAAAACTGTTTTTT. It encodes CASSRAGATNEKLFF.

The CDR3 DNA is TGTGCCTGGGCCCGGTCCTCCTACGAGCAGTACTTC. This gives the protein CAWARSSYEQYF. The V gene is TRBV30, the J gene TRBJ2-7, with D uncertain. V lost 5 bases, J lost 0 bases, and 8 bases lay in between. Germline CDR1 and CDR2: GTSNPN and SVGIG (reference sequence). CDR3 length: 12 residues.

The chain combines TRBV9 with TRBJ1-6, with 9 bases that match TRBD1. CDR3 length: 15 amino acids. Germline lookup yields CDR1 SGDLS and CDR2 YYNGEE. J was trimmed by 7 bases and V by 4 bases; bases with no gene match: 6. CDR3 residues: CASSPWDRENSPLHF. Here the CDR3 DNA reads TGTGCCAGCAGCCCTTGGGACAGGGAGAATTCACCCCTCCACTTT.

The chain is built from TRBV7-6 and TRBJ2-1, with 9 bases aligning to TRBD2. CDR1 and CDR2 from the germline V gene are SGHVS and FNYEAQ. The CDR3 sequence is 14 residues long. After removal of 1 base from V and 10 bases from J, the junction contained 5 bases not matched to a gene. CDR3 protein: CASSLGGGAREQFF. CDR3 bases: TGTGCCAGCAGCTTAGGCGGGGGGGCAAGGGAGCAGTTCTTC.

This sequence joins TRBV5-5 and TRBJ2-1; D possibly corresponds to TRBD1 (5 bases). Germline CDR1 is SGHKS and CDR2 is YYEKEE (reference sequence). The CDR3 has 17 amino acids. Trimming stripped 0 bases from V and 6 bases from J, with 19 bases between. CDR3 amino acids: CASSLESRQGGRNEQFF. The DNA of the CDR3 is TGTGCCAGCAGCTTGGAATCTCGGCAGGGCGGCCGCAATGAGCAGTTCTTC.

This clone was seen more than once but under ten times. The chain links TRBV7-2 to TRBJ2-7; perhaps TRBD2 as D (6 bases). The CDR3 contains 14 residues. Germline assignment: CDR1 SGHTA and CDR2 FQGNSA. V was trimmed by 5 bases and J by 3 bases, leaving 14 bases between them. CDR3 nucleotide sequence: TGTGCCAGCAGCCGAGCGGGTAACAACTACGAGCAGTACTTC. Residues: CASSRAGNNYEQYF. Full variable domain (missing parts from reference TRBV7-2 and TRBJ2-7): GAGVSQSPSNKVTEKGKDVELRCDPISGHTALYWYRQSLGQGLEFLIYFQGNSAPDKSGLPSDRFSAERTGGSVSTLTIQRTQQEDSAVYLCASSRAGNNYEQYFGPGTRLTVT.

In its sample, this clone was seen once. The chain joins TRBV7-2 to TRBJ2-7; TRBD2 agrees at 7 bases. Germline CDR1 is SGHTA and CDR2 is FQGNSA. V trimming: 3 bases; J trimming: 0 bases; junction bases outside the gene matches: 5. The CDR3 loop spans 15 amino acids. CDR3: CASSFSGASSYEQYF. In DNA form, the CDR3 reads TGTGCCAGCAGCTTCAGCGGGGCAAGCTCCTACGAGCAGTACTTC.